The text below deals with one TCR beta chain. This CDR3 has 12 residues. V was cut by 7 bases and J by 7 bases, with 14 bases left in between. CDR1 and CDR2 (germline): MDHEN, SYDVKM. Profiling relied on immunoSEQ multiplex PCR, and the TCRdb table lists in-frame clones only, not all of them. Among around 720,000 clones listed, around four fifths were seen once. The data were taken from a study of shared clonotypes between healthy human individuals. The material sequenced was memory CD4+ T cells sorted from blood. Described subset: CD45RA-negative fraction. This TCR derives from a young woman in good health. V gene TRBV28 combines with J gene TRBJ2-7; tentative D call: TRBD2 (5 bases). In nucleotides, the CDR3 is TGTGCCAGCACCACTGGACTCCGAGAGCAGTACTTC. Translating gives CASTTGLREQYF.